These 15 T cell receptor beta chains share one sample of origin, sequenced in a study of T cells in tuberculosis. This table comes from immunoSEQ multiplex PCR, and its TCRdb copy is limited to in-frame clones, with some not included. The sample lists about 43,000 clones, 90% to 95% seen once, with around 2% in the top ten. The sample comprised PBMCs. The source is a donor aged 10-29 years with latent tuberculosis or without tuberculosis infection. Some clones in this sample may be carry-over from other donors' samples.

The chain couples TRBV19 to TRBJ1-1; 7 bases line up with TRBD1. The CDR3 runs 14 residues. Per germline, CDR1 LNHDA and CDR2 SQIVND (reference sequence). V lost 8 bases, J lost 4 bases, and 10 bases stayed unmatched. The CDR3: CASGWDSGSTEAFF. The DNA of the CDR3 is TGTGCCAGTGGATGGGACAGTGGGAGCACTGAAGCTTTCTTT.

V and J are TRBV30 and TRBJ1-2; TRBD1 might be the D (6 bases). The ends were cut back, 5 bases at V and 8 bases at J, with 18 bases in the middle. CDR3 length: 13 residues. The germline CDR1 and CDR2 sequences are GTSNPN and SVGIG (reference sequence). CDR3 loop: CAWYLRDKKGYTF. The CDR3 nucleotides read TGTGCCTGGTACCTCCGGGACAAGAAGGGCTACACCTTC.

The gene calls are TRBV7-2 and TRBJ2-1, with a tentative D call TRBD2 (5 bases). Trimming shortened V by 5 bases and J by 7 bases, and 18 bases separated the two germline ends. In germline, CDR1 is SGHTA, CDR2 FQGNSA. The CDR3 sequence is 15 residues long. The CDR3 here is CASSIRPDGMNEQFF. In DNA, the CDR3 is TGTGCCAGCAGCATCCGACCCGACGGGATGAATGAGCAGTTCTTC.

The chain uses TRBV28 and TRBJ1-3; 7 positions match TRBD1. The germline V gene encodes CDR1 MDHEN and CDR2 SYDVKM. The ends lost 5 bases at V and 5 bases at J; junction bases unmatched: 3. The length of the CDR3 is 13 residues. CDR3 region: CASSPGQRNTIYF. For the CDR3, the DNA is TGTGCCAGCAGTCCGGGACAGCGAAACACCATATATTTT.

For the CDR3, the DNA is TGCGCCAGCAGCCAAGATTATAGCGGGTTGCAAGAGACCCAGTACTTC. This codes for CASSQDYSGLQETQYF. V is TRBV4-1 and J is TRBJ2-5; 7 bases map to TRBD2. V trimming: 0 bases; J trimming: 2 bases; junction bases outside the gene matches: 6. Germline lookup yields CDR1 MGHRA and CDR2 YSYEKL. The CDR3 spans 16 residues.

The sample holds one count of this clone. The gene calls are TRBV7-2 and TRBJ1-4; possible D gene TRBD1, 6 bases. The CDR3 loop spans 13 amino acids. Trimming shortened V by 3 bases and J by 8 bases, and 10 bases separated the two germline ends. Germline V gene lookup returns CDR1 SGHTA and CDR2 FQGNSA. CDR3 DNA: TGTGCCAGCAGCTTGGGACAAAGGGAAAAACTGTTTTTT. Amino acids: CASSLGQREKLFF.

CDR3 bases: TGTGCCAGCAGCTTCTACAGGCGCGCAACTAATGAAAAACTGTTTTTT. Residues: CASSFYRRATNEKLFF. The chain carries TRBV13 and TRBJ1-4; D might be TRBD1 (5 bases). CDR1 is PRHDT, CDR2 FYEKMQ, per germline (reference sequence). Deletions cut 3 bases from V and 0 bases from J, with 11 bases between. CDR3 length: 16 residues.

The rearrangement uses TRBV13 and TRBJ1-4; D might be TRBD1 (5 bases). V shed 5 bases and J shed 5 bases, with 12 bases lying between them. Per the germline V gene, CDR1 is PRHDT and CDR2 is FYEKMQ (reference sequence). This CDR3 has 14 residues. In nucleotides, the CDR3 is TGTGCCAGCAGCGTCAGGGAAACGAATGAAAAACTGTTTTTT. Protein product: CASSVRETNEKLFF.

J is TRBJ2-5 and V is TRBV10-2; D might be TRBD1 (6 bases). CDR1 WSHSY and CDR2 SAAADI come from the germline V gene. Trimming left V 5 bases short and J 4 bases short, with 14 bases between. This CDR3 contains 14 residues. The CDR3 DNA is TGCGCCAGCAGTCAGCCGGGACAAAGAGAGACCCAGTACTTC. This codes for CASSQPGQRETQYF.

The chain employs TRBV7-8 and TRBJ2-7; TRBD1 matches 7 bases. The CDR3 totals 16 residues. Germline V gene data show CDR1 as SGHVS and CDR2 as FQNEAQ. V shed 5 bases and J 6 bases; nucleotides not matched to a gene: 16. CDR3 in DNA: TGTGCCAGCAGCCGCATCACAGGGACAGCCACCCTCGAGCAGTACTTC. It translates to CASSRITGTATLEQYF.

This chain connects TRBV28 to TRBJ2-7; the D is unclear. V dropped 6 bases and J dropped 3 bases, with 12 bases sitting between them. Germline V gene sequence: CDR1 MDHEN, CDR2 SYDVKM. The CDR3 has 13 amino acids. The CDR3 DNA reads TGTGCCAGCAGCCCCGGGTCGTACTACGAGCAGTACTTC. This encodes CASSPGSYYEQYF.

This clone was seen just once. V gene TRBV28 combines with J gene TRBJ2-1, with 8 bases fitting TRBD2. This CDR3 has 14 amino acids. V shed 7 bases and J 6 bases; nucleotides not matched to a gene: 8. From germline, CDR1 is MDHEN and CDR2 SYDVKM. CDR3 amino acids: CASNGREVVNEQFF. The DNA of the CDR3 is TGTGCCAGCAACGGGAGGGAGGTGGTCAATGAGCAGTTCTTC.

The V gene is TRBV21-1, the J gene TRBJ2-7; whether TRBD2, the table's D call, matches the DNA was not checked. TRBV21-1 is a pseudogene. The CDR3 spans 17 residues. Here the CDR3 reads CASSKAHGTRDSYEQYF. CDR3 nucleotides: TGTGCCAGCAGCAAAGCGCACGGGACTCGCGACTCTTACGAGCAGTACTTC.

V usage is TRBV10-3 and J usage is TRBJ1-2; D is undetermined. The CDR3 length is 11 residues. The germline CDR1 and CDR2 sequences are ENHRY and SYGVKD. The V gene lost 4 bases and the J gene lost 7 bases, with 7 bases spanning the gap. The CDR3 reads CAISVGGGYTF. CDR3 sequence (DNA): TGTGCCATCAGTGTGGGAGGTGGCTACACCTTC.

CDR3 residues: CATSSLRDDTEAFF. In nucleotides, the CDR3 is TGTGCCACCAGCAGCCTCAGGGATGACACTGAAGCTTTCTTT. The chain has TRBV15 and TRBJ1-1, with D possibly being TRBD1 (5 bases). The V gene lost 3 bases and the J gene lost 3 bases, with 11 bases spanning the gap. This CDR3 is built from 14 residues. Germline lookup yields CDR1 LNHNV and CDR2 YYDKDF (reference sequence).